What follows is one TCR beta chain and its context. Every contributor of samples was a Caucasian grown-up residing in Nashville, Tennessee. Some clones are missing from TCRdb's copy, which holds only in-frame ones; the method was immunoSEQ multiplex PCR. The sample has over 2 million clones, over 85% seen once; the top ten hold 0.1% to 0.15%. These data come from a study of shared clonotypes between healthy human individuals. Whole-study context: CD8 memory received one plate per donor, CD8 naive two, CD4 memory three and CD4 naive three.

The CDR3 extends over 13 amino acids. V shed 4 bases and J shed 6 bases, with 14 bases lying between them. CDR1 is SGHRS, CDR2 YFSETQ, per germline. The sample comprised naive CD4+ T cells sorted from blood. Described subset: CD45RA+ positively selected. The chain recombines TRBV5-1 with TRBJ2-7, with D maybe TRBD2 (6 bases). The TCR originated in a man between 18 and 35 years old in good health. CDR3 residues: CASSPGLTGEQYF. The CDR3 bases are TGCGCCAGCAGCCCGGGACTCACCGGCGAGCAGTACTTC.